The 19 T cell receptor beta chains reported below all come from one sample, sequenced in a study of T cell repertoires in cytomegalovirus infection (dated by TCRdb to 2018 to 2020). Sequencing was carried out with an Illumina HiSeq 1500. In TCRdb, the public reads were trimmed at Q25 with fastp and aligned with MiXCR, with productive beta chains retained. Every CDR3 protein is listed once, alongside the most common genes and DNA of its rows. The sample table records 700,000 to 850,000 distinct CDR3 sequences; approximately 32% of these occur just once. The top ten clonotypes cover 9.5% to 15% of the sample. No antigens are known for them. In the paper's terms, the treatment or condition label means: in vitro stimulation with specific CMV peptide epitopes to enrich CMV-specific T cells. Sequenced here: cultured CD8+ T cells from PBMCs, sampled from culture after CMV antigen stimulation. The receptors originated from a human donor in good health (CMV status not recorded). Some clones in this sample may be carry-over from other donors' samples.

The V and J genes are TRBV27 and TRBJ1-4, with D perhaps matching TRBD1 (5 bases). The CDR3 covers 13 residues. Trimming stripped 6 bases from V and 10 bases from J, with 15 bases between. Germline V gene sequence: CDR1 MNHEY, CDR2 SMNVEV (reference sequence). In nucleotides, the CDR3 is TGTGCCAGCAGAATCGAGGGGTCTGGAAAACTGTTTTTT. As protein: CASRIEGSGKLFF.

This clonotype was found a few times. The V and J genes are TRBV11-3 and TRBJ2-3; 8 bases agree with TRBD2. The CDR3 has 15 residues. Germline CDR1 SGHNT, CDR2 YENEEA. The trim removed 5 bases at V and 1 base at J, leaving 5 bases unmatched. CDR3 DNA sequence: TGTGCCAGCAGCACCCGAGCGGGGGGCACAGATACGCAGTATTTT. Translating gives CASSTRAGGTDTQYF.

This rearrangement joins TRBV7-3 to TRBJ2-7; TRBD1 matches at 7 bases. The length of the CDR3 is 14 residues. V was clipped by 4 bases and J by 3 bases; unmatched bases: 6. The germline gives CDR1 SGHTA, CDR2 FQGTGA. CDR3 nucleotide sequence: TGTGCCAGCAGCTCCAACTCAGGGGGCTACGAGCAGTACGTC. Translated, it gives CASSSNSGGYEQYV.

The V and J genes are TRBV7-9 and TRBJ2-1, with D perhaps matching TRBD1 (7 bases). Trimming took off 6 bases at V and 8 bases at J, with 17 bases between the two ends. The CDR3 totals 14 residues. Germline V gene lookup returns CDR1 SEHNR and CDR2 FQNEAQ (reference sequence). The CDR3 DNA is TGTGCCAGCAGTTACCCAGGGGGGCGGGATGAGCAGTTCTTC. The encoded protein is CASSYPGGRDEQFF.

CDR3 loop: CASSPPGQGGDTIYF. DNA for the CDR3: TGCGCCAGCAGCCCCCCGGGACAGGGGGGAGACACCATATATTTT. This chain connects TRBV4-1 to TRBJ1-3, with TRBD1 matching over 11 bases. CDR3 length equals 15 residues. V trimming: 4 bases; J trimming: 8 bases; junction bases outside the gene matches: 7. The germline V gene encodes CDR1 MGHRA and CDR2 YSYEKL.

This clonotype was found a few times. V is TRBV4-1 and J is TRBJ2-2, with TRBD2 matching over 10 bases. Germline CDR1 is MGHRA and CDR2 is YSYEKL. The CDR3 is made up of 16 amino acids. V was clipped by 0 bases and J by 7 bases; unmatched bases: 5. The CDR3 DNA sequence: TGCGCCAGCAGCCAAGAACAGCGGGGGGGAGGCGGGGAGCTGTTTTTT. This codes for CASSQEQRGGGGELFF.

This chain uses TRBV7-3 with TRBJ1-1; tentatively, D is TRBD1 (6 bases). Germline CDR1 and CDR2: SGHTA and FQGTGA. The V and J ends lost 6 bases and 3 bases respectively, with 11 bases between them. This CDR3 contains 13 residues. The CDR3 protein is CASRDGQHTEAFF. The CDR3 nucleotides are TGTGCCAGCAGAGACGGACAGCACACTGAAGCTTTCTTT.

The chain is built from TRBV4-2 and TRBJ2-2; D ambiguous. Germline assignment: CDR1 LGHNA and CDR2 YNFKEQ. The V end was cut by 2 bases, the J end by 4 bases, with 11 bases between. This CDR3 contains 15 residues. The CDR3 region is CASSQPLVSTGELFF. DNA of the CDR3: TGTGCCAGCAGCCAACCCCTGGTTTCCACCGGGGAGCTGTTTTTT.

This clonotype was counted once. This chain connects TRBV12-3 or TRBV12-4 to TRBJ2-7; D gene uncertain. The CDR3 length is 13 residues. V dropped 5 bases and J dropped 4 bases, with 12 bases sitting between them. The CDR3 DNA reads as TGTGCCAGCAGTGCACCGGTGACATACGAGCAGTACTTC. Protein product: CASSAPVTYEQYF.

The rearrangement uses TRBV7-9 and TRBJ2-5; no clear D. Germline V CDR1 and CDR2: SEHNR, FQNEAQ (reference sequence). Trimming left V 1 base short and J 0 bases short, with 9 bases between. The CDR3 has 15 residues. The CDR3 DNA is TGTGCCAGCAGCTTAGGGCCTAGGGACCAAGAGACCCAGTACTTC. Translated: CASSLGPRDQETQYF.

The gene calls are TRBV7-6 and TRBJ1-2; D is unresolved. Trimming took 2 bases from V and 13 from J, leaving 8 bases between them. The germline CDR1 and CDR2 sequences are SGHVS and FNYEAQ. This CDR3 comprises 10 residues. For the CDR3, the DNA is TGTGCCAGCAGCTTAACGACACTCACCTTC. Its translation: CASSLTTLTF. Looking up the rest from reference TRBV7-6 and TRBJ1-2 gives the full variable domain: GAGVSQSPRYKVTKRGQDVALRCDPISGHVSLYWYRQALGQGPEFLTYFNYEAQQDKSGLPNDRFSAERPEGSISTLTIQRTEQRDSAMYRCASSLTTLTFGSGTRLTVV.

For this clonotype: A clone one base away is much larger, so this may be a read error. V gene TRBV7-2 combines with J gene TRBJ2-1; 14 nucleotides agree with TRBD2. CDR3 length: 13 amino acids. Germline-derived CDR1 and CDR2 are SGHTA and FQGNSA. The CDR3 DNA follows: TGTGTCAGCAGCTGGGGGACTAGCGGGGGTGAGTTCTTC. Translating gives CVSSWGTSGGEFF. Based on the CDR3 plus reference TRBV7-2 and TRBJ2-1, the full variable domain is GAGVSQSPSNKVTEKGKDVELRCDPISGHTALYWYRQSLGQGLEFLIYFQGNSAPDKSGLPSDRFSAERTGGSVSTLTIQRTQQEDSAVYLCVSSWGTSGGEFFGPGTRLTVL.

This rearrangement joins TRBV5-4 to TRBJ2-2; a weak D match, TRBD1 (6 bases). CDR1 and CDR2 from the germline V gene are SGHNT and YYREEE (reference sequence). V lost 10 bases to trimming and J lost 0 bases, with 13 bases between them. The CDR3 is 14 amino acids. This CDR3 reads CADGGTTNTGELFF. CDR3 in DNA: TGTGCCGATGGGGGCACTACGAACACCGGGGAGCTGTTTTTT.

The V and J genes are TRBV6-6 and TRBJ2-3; 8 bases agree with TRBD2. Germline CDR1 reads MNHNY; CDR2 reads SVGAGI (reference sequence). CDR3 length: 16 amino acids. After removal of 0 bases from V and 2 bases from J, the junction contained 4 bases not matched to a gene. The CDR3 bases are TGTGCCAGCAGTTACTCGAGAGCGGGGGACACAGATACGCAGTATTTT. Translated, it gives CASSYSRAGDTDTQYF.

This clonotype showed up just a few times. J is TRBJ1-5 and V is TRBV6-1, with D unclear. This CDR3 is 11 amino acids long. V dropped 7 bases and J dropped 6 bases, with 7 bases sitting between them. The germline CDR1 and CDR2 sequences are MNHNS and SASEGT. The CDR3 protein is CASTAGQPQHF. CDR3 nucleotides: TGTGCCAGCACGGCCGGTCAGCCCCAGCATTTT.

This clonotype was seen only a few times. V is TRBV6-7 and J is TRBJ2-7; D is perhaps TRBD2 (6 bases). TRBV6-7 is an open reading frame whose function is uncertain. The CDR3 sequence is 14 residues long. Trimming took off 4 bases at V and 1 base at J, with 11 bases between the two ends. CDR3 in amino acids: CASSWGTWSYEQYV. Here the CDR3 DNA reads TGTGCCAGCAGTTGGGGGACTTGGTCCTACGAGCAGTACGTC.

V usage is TRBV6-6 and J usage is TRBJ2-7; D gene unclear. The CDR3 is 13 amino acids. CDR1 is MNHNY, CDR2 SVGAGI, per germline (reference sequence). The V and J ends lost 5 bases and 1 base respectively, with 9 bases between them. The CDR3 region has the DNA TGTGCCAGCAGTACAACCGAATCCTACGAGCAGTACTTC. Protein sequence: CASSTTESYEQYF.

Ten or more counts support this clonotype. The rearrangement uses TRBV7-2 and TRBJ2-1; a possible D gene is TRBD2 (7 bases). The CDR3 extends over 16 amino acids. Trimming removed 4 bases from V and 7 bases from J, with 20 bases in between. Germline CDR1 SGHTA, CDR2 FQGNSA. The CDR3 bases are TGTGCCAGCAGCTCCCTAATGCGGGGGCCCGGAAATGAGCAGTTCTTC. Amino acids: CASSSLMRGPGNEQFF.

This chain uses TRBV29-1 with TRBJ1-2, with a weak D call TRBD1 (5 bases). The V gene lost 4 bases and the J gene lost 0 bases, with 18 bases spanning the gap. The CDR3 length is 16 residues. Germline CDR1 is SQVTM and CDR2 is ANQGSEA. The CDR3 is CSVGGIEADPNYGYTF. For the CDR3, the DNA is TGCAGCGTTGGGGGGATCGAGGCTGATCCTAACTATGGCTACACCTTC.